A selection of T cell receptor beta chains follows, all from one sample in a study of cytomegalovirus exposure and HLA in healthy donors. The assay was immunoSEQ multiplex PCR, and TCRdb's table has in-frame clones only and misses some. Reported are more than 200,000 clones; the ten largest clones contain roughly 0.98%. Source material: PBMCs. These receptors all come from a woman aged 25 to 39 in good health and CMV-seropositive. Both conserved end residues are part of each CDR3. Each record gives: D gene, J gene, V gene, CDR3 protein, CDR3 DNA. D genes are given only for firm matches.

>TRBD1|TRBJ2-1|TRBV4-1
CASSLPGQGRGYEQFF
TGCGCCAGCAGCCTCCCAGGACAGGGGCGCGGCTATGAGCAGTTCTTC
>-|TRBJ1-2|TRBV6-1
CASSENPGESYGYTF
TGTGCCAGCAGTGAAAACCCAGGGGAGAGCTATGGCTACACCTTC
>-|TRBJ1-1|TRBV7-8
CASSLVGPGGSFEAFF
TGTGCCAGCAGCTTAGTCGGTCCGGGTGGGTCCTTCGAAGCTTTCTTT
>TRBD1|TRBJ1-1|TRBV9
CATGQGAPGTEAFF
TGTGCCACGGGACAGGGGGCCCCGGGCACTGAAGCTTTCTTT
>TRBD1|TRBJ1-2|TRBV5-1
CASNTGVGTANYGYTF
TGCGCCAGCAACACCGGAGTCGGGACAGCGAACTATGGCTACACCTTC
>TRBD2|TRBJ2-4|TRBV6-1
CASHGGLSKNIQYF
TGTGCCAGCCACGGGGGGTTGTCCAAAAACATTCAGTACTTC
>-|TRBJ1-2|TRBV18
CASSPTTGPRRTYGYTF
TGTGCCAGCTCACCAACAACAGGCCCAAGACGGACCTATGGCTACACCTTC
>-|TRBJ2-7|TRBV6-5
CASSSQQGGSYEQYF
TGTGCCAGCAGTTCCCAGCAGGGGGGCTCCTACGAGCAGTACTTC
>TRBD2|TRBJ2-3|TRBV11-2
CASSLSLAVTDTQYF
TGTGCCAGCAGCTTATCCCTAGCGGTCACAGATACGCAGTATTTT
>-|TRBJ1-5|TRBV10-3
CAISGSSNQPQHF
TGTGCCATCAGTGGAAGCAGCAATCAGCCCCAGCATTTT
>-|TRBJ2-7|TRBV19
CASSGGRNSYEQYF
TGTGCCAGTAGCGGGGGGCGGAACTCCTACGAGCAGTACTTC
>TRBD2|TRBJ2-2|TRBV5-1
CASSLVPLAAGDGELFF
TGCGCCAGCAGCTTGGTGCCCCTAGCGGCGGGGGACGGGGAGCTGTTTTTT
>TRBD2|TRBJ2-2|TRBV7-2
CASRPRNAGDTGELFF
TGTGCCAGCAGGCCCCGGAACGCGGGGGACACCGGGGAGCTGTTTTTT
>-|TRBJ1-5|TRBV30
CAWSGGFGTSNQPQHF
TGTGCCTGGAGTGGGGGTTTTGGGACAAGCAATCAGCCCCAGCATTTT
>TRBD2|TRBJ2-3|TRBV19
CASSPQREGGQYF
TGTGCCAGTAGTCCGCAGCGGGAGGGGGGGCAGTATTTT